This TCR beta chain was identified during a study of blood T cell repertoires in COVID-19. Study-wide background: Donors in the United States, Italy and Spain gave samples during acute or convalescent COVID-19. PBMCs, B-cell-depleted T cells, or T cells were the source of the cDNA or gDNA that made up the material.

This clone was seen a handful of times. The CDR3 sequence is 15 residues long. Germline assignment: CDR1 LNHDA and CDR2 SQIVND (reference sequence). J lost 3 bases, V lost 4 bases, and 8 bases had no gene match. As handled by the study authors: Reference gene primers were amplified, and this amplification served to estimate nucleated cell counts. Assay: immunoSEQ multiplex PCR; the TCRdb copy retains only in-frame clones and omits some. V and J calls and clone size are given by that table; D and trimming were obtained from the DNA. The sample holds about 360,000 clones, approximately 80% seen once. This sequence was found in a human donor with acute or convalescent COVID-19. The donor label of this sample is uncertain. The sample consisted of peripheral blood. The J gene is TRBJ1-2, the V gene TRBV19; 7 nucleotides align to TRBD1. The CDR3: CASSSGQAHHYGYTF. The CDR3 region has the DNA TGTGCCAGTAGTAGCGGACAGGCCCACCACTATGGCTACACCTTC. The full variable domain, completed using reference TRBV19 and TRBJ1-2, is DGGITQSPKYLFRKEGQNVTLSCEQNLNHDAMYWYRQDPGQGLRLIYYSQIVNDFQKGDIAEGYSVSREKKESFPLTVTSAQKNPTAFYLCASSSGQAHHYGYTFGSGTRLTVV.